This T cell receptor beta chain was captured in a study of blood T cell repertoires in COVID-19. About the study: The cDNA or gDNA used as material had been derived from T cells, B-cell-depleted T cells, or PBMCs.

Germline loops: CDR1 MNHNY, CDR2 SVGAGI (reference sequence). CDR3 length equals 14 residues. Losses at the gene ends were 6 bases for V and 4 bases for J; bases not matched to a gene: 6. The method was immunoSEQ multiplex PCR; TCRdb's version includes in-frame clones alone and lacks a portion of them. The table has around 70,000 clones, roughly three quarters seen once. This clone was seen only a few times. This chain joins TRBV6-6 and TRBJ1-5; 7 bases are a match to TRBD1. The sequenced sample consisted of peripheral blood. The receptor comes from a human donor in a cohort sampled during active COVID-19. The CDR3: CASRPGTDNQPQHF. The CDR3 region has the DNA TGTGCCAGCAGACCCGGGACAGATAATCAGCCCCAGCATTTT.